This TCR beta chain originates from a study of glioma-infiltrating T cells after dendritic cell vaccination. The ends were cut back, 4 bases at V and 0 bases at J, with 13 bases in the middle. The CDR3 sequence is 15 residues long. The V gene's germline CDR1 is SGHRS and CDR2 YFSETQ. Profiled with immunoSEQ multiplex PCR; TCRdb holds only in-frame clones, not every one. The sample lists approximately 110,000 clones; 90% were seen once. The time point is: after dendritic cell vaccination, including at tumor progression/relapse. This specimen consisted of blood, obtained after dendritic cell vaccination. The sequence was collected from a human donor with glioblastoma. This chain connects TRBV5-1 to TRBJ1-2, with D perhaps matching TRBD1 (6 bases). Here the CDR3 DNA reads TGCGCCAGCAGCACGCAGGGGTTTTCTAACTATGGCTACACCTTC. Translated, it gives CASSTQGFSNYGYTF.